This section outlines one T cell receptor (beta chain) sequence together with its context. The sample originates from a study of blood T cells in healthy people across ages. A J-beta primer mix and a sample-barcoded 5' primer were used in a second PCR of roughly 6 to 12 cycles. TCRdb analysed the 5' RACE reads with MiXCR anew, one entry per CDR3 protein. The repertoire includes 750,000 to 950,000 distinct CDR3 sequences, roughly 24% of them detected once, and about 2.9% sits in the top ten. The junction had 6 bases not matched to a gene; V was cut back by 8 bases and J by 3 bases. The V gene's germline CDR1 is MNHNS and CDR2 SASEGT. CDR3 length: 13 residues. In addition, the sample was reused for a study of T cells of mothers and their children. From that report: When the second PCR was run, its M1S primer added sample barcodes and 2-4 random nucleotides. T cell clones that were persistent and microchimeric went undetected.

The sequencing sample was made of blood. The gene calls are TRBV6-1 and TRBJ1-2, with 7 bases that match TRBD1. The TCR originated in a boy aged 10-17 years in good health. Here the CDR3 DNA reads TGTGCCAGCGACAGGGAAGAGGACTATGGCTACACCTTC. It encodes CASDREEDYGYTF.